This is a list of T cell receptor beta chains from one sample in a study of Tregs in tolerant kidney transplant recipients. Using immunoSEQ multiplex PCR, the repertoire was profiled, and TCRdb retains in-frame clones only, with some absent. The table records about 50,000 clones, about nine tenths of them present only once. The sample in question was CD8+ T cells from blood (PBMCs), obtained 12 months after the transplant. These receptors were collected from a human patient who received a combined kidney and bone marrow transplant. Some T cells may arise from the graft donor. The CDR3 runs from the conserved cysteine through the conserved F or W. The D gene is left open where the match is weak. Part of the rows lack a size; the others show once, few, many or a class for expanded clones.

J gene: TRBJ2-7; clone size: -; V gene: TRBV28; D gene: -; CDR3 DNA: TGTGCCAGCAGTTTAATCCGGTTTAGCTCCTACGAGCAGTACTTC; CDR3 protein: CASSLIRFSSYEQYF
J gene: TRBJ1-2; clone size: -; V gene: TRBV6-1; D gene: -; CDR3 DNA: TGTGCCAGCAGTGACCCGGGGTGGGACTATGGCTACACCTTC; CDR3 protein: CASSDPGWDYGYTF
J gene: TRBJ2-7; clone size: -; V gene: TRBV7-2; D gene: TRBD2; CDR3 DNA: TGTGCCAGCAGCTGGGGGACTAGCGGGGGGTACGAGCAGTACTTC; CDR3 protein: CASSWGTSGGYEQYF
J gene: TRBJ2-7; clone size: -; V gene: TRBV4-2; D gene: TRBD1; CDR3 DNA: TGTGCCAGCAGCCAAGGTCTTGAGGGGGCCAGAACCTACGAGCAGTACTTC; CDR3 protein: CASSQGLEGARTYEQYF
J gene: TRBJ2-7; clone size: -; V gene: TRBV7-2; D gene: TRBD2; CDR3 DNA: TGTGCCAGCAGCTTAGTGGCGGGAGGGGCCTACTACGAGCAGTACTTC; CDR3 protein: CASSLVAGGAYYEQYF
J gene: TRBJ2-3; clone size: -; V gene: TRBV9; D gene: -; CDR3 DNA: TGTGCCAGCAGCGACGGGGGGCTATCTCCGATAGATACGCAGTATTTT; CDR3 protein: CASSDGGLSPIDTQYF
J gene: TRBJ2-7; clone size: -; V gene: TRBV19; D gene: -; CDR3 DNA: TGTGCCAGTAGTCCCCCGCTCGGACAGTGGACCTACGAGCAGTACTTC; CDR3 protein: CASSPPLGQWTYEQYF
J gene: TRBJ2-7; clone size: once; V gene: TRBV4-3; D gene: TRBD2; CDR3 DNA: TGCGCCAGCAGCCAAGGGGTCACTAGCGGTTCCTACGAGCAGTACTTC; CDR3 protein: CASSQGVTSGSYEQYF
J gene: TRBJ2-7; clone size: -; V gene: TRBV4-1; D gene: -; CDR3 DNA: TGCGCCAGCAGCCAAACACCGACTACAGAGCAGTACTTC; CDR3 protein: CASSQTPTTEQYF
J gene: TRBJ1-5; clone size: once; V gene: TRBV28; D gene: TRBD1; CDR3 DNA: TGTGCCACACGCGCCGGGACAGGGGGCAATCAGCCCCAGCATTTT; CDR3 protein: CATRAGTGGNQPQHF
J gene: TRBJ1-5; clone size: -; V gene: TRBV4-1; D gene: -; CDR3 DNA: TGCGCCAGCAGCCAAGACCGGGTCCGTCAGCCCCAGCATTTT; CDR3 protein: CASSQDRVRQPQHF
J gene: TRBJ2-7; clone size: -; V gene: TRBV11-3; D gene: -; CDR3 DNA: TGTGCCGGACCTACTGCGAGGGTATCCTACGAGCAGTACTTC; CDR3 protein: CAGPTARVSYEQYF
J gene: TRBJ2-1; clone size: -; V gene: TRBV27; D gene: TRBD2; CDR3 DNA: TGTGCCAGCAGGGGGACTAGCGGGGCTGAGCAGTTCTTC; CDR3 protein: CASRGTSGAEQFF
J gene: TRBJ2-7; clone size: few; V gene: TRBV5-1; D gene: -; CDR3 DNA: TGCGCCAGCAGTGAAGGGGTCTCCTACGAGCAGTACTTC; CDR3 protein: CASSEGVSYEQYF
J gene: TRBJ2-7; clone size: -; V gene: TRBV5-1; D gene: -; CDR3 DNA: TGCGCCAGCAGCTTGGAGGGGGGGGAGCAGTACTTC; CDR3 protein: CASSLEGGEQYF